Listed below are T cell receptor beta chains from one sample, sequenced in a study of T cells after yellow fever vaccination. Using its own MiXCR run on the 5' RACE reads, TCRdb lists one record per CDR3 protein. Of roughly 500,000 distinct CDR3 sequences listed, about 19% are singletons. This specimen consisted of PBMCs, obtained 15 days after the yellow fever booster vaccination. Receptor source: a man aged 25-45 years who received the YFV17D yellow fever vaccine. Both conserved end residues are part of each CDR3. D genes are given only for firm matches. Some rows have no size entry. The others give once, few or many, or a class for an expanded clone.

j_call	clone_size	v_call	cdr3_length	d_call	cdr3_nt	cdr3_aa
TRBJ2-1	.	TRBV28	16	.	TGTGCCAGCAGTTTATTGGGACCAAGCTCCTACAATGAGCAGTTCTTC	CASSLLGPSSYNEQFF
TRBJ2-4	few	TRBV11-2	18	TRBD2	TGTGCCAGCACCCCCAATGAGGTTAGCGGGACCCTCGGGGACATTCAGTACTTC	CASTPNEVSGTLGDIQYF
TRBJ2-7	.	TRBV6-1	15	TRBD2	TGTGCCAGCAGTGAACCGGGACTAGCGGTCCACGAGCAGTACTTC	CASSEPGLAVHEQYF
TRBJ1-5	.	TRBV6-1	16	TRBD1	TGTGCCAGCAGTCAAAACAGGGGGGGAAGCAATCAGCCCCAGCATTTT	CASSQNRGGSNQPQHF
TRBJ2-7	.	TRBV7-8	14	TRBD1	TGTGCCAGCAGCTTCAGACAGGGGGCGCGCGAGCAGTACTTC	CASSFRQGAREQYF
TRBJ2-5	few	TRBV5-4	13	.	TGTGCCAGCAGCTCTAGTTCCCAAGAGACCCAGTACTTC	CASSSSSQETQYF
TRBJ2-7	.	TRBV20-1	12	TRBD1	TGCAGTGCTAGTGTGGCAGGGGGCGAGCAGTACTTC	CSASVAGGEQYF
TRBJ2-1	.	TRBV12-3/TRBV12-4	15	.	TGTGCCAGCACCCCCGGGACGTACTCCTACAATGAGCAGTTCTTC	CASTPGTYSYNEQFF
TRBJ2-7	once	TRBV7-2	14	.	TGTGCCAGCAGCTTAGAACAGGTTTCCTACGAGCAGTACTTC	CASSLEQVSYEQYF
TRBJ1-3	.	TRBV5-1	13	.	TGCGCCTCCCATGCGGAGGGGGTCAACACCATATATTTT	CASHAEGVNTIYF
TRBJ2-2	medium-sized	TRBV7-3	17	TRBD2	TGTGCCAGCAGCTTAATGGCGGGAGATCTGGCTACCGGGGAGCTGTTTTTT	CASSLMAGDLATGELFF
TRBJ2-7	.	TRBV28	13	.	TGTGCCAGCAGTTTTGCGAAAACCTACGAGCAGTACTTC	CASSFAKTYEQYF
TRBJ2-3	.	TRBV15	16	TRBD2	TGTGCCACCAGCGGACTGGGACTAGCGGGAGTGGATACGCAGTATTTT	CATSGLGLAGVDTQYF
TRBJ2-1	few	TRBV4-3	14	.	TGCGCCAGCAGCCAAGAGGGAGGACAAGGCGAGCAGTTCTTC	CASSQEGGQGEQFF
TRBJ2-3	.	TRBV7-9	14	.	TGTGCCAGCAGCACGATAGCGGGCACAGATACGCAGTATTTT	CASSTIAGTDTQYF
TRBJ2-3	few	TRBV7-2	15	TRBD2	TGTGCCAGCGCAGAGACTAGCGGGACCGCAGATACGCAGTATTTT	CASAETSGTADTQYF
TRBJ2-7	.	TRBV6-5	12	.	TGTGCCAGCAGTTACTGGGGGCGGGAGCAGTACTTC	CASSYWGREQYF
TRBJ1-1	.	TRBV12-3/TRBV12-4	12	TRBD1	TGTGCCAGCAGTCTCTGGACAGGGGAAGCTTTCTTT	CASSLWTGEAFF
TRBJ2-1	.	TRBV11-2	15	.	TGTGCCAGCAGCTTAGCTACACTAGGTTACAATGAGCAGTTCTTC	CASSLATLGYNEQFF
TRBJ2-3	.	TRBV7-8	16	TRBD1	TGTGCCAGCAGCCCACTGAGGGGGCTTGGCACAGATACGCAGTATTTT	CASSPLRGLGTDTQYF
TRBJ2-2	.	TRBV20-1	15	TRBD2	TGCAGTGCTGCGCTAGCGGGACAGAACACCGGGGAGCTGTTTTTT	CSAALAGQNTGELFF
TRBJ1-2	.	TRBV7-2	14	.	TGTGCCAGCAGCTTGACACAGGGTAACTATGGCTACACCTTC	CASSLTQGNYGYTF